The clone carrying this T cell receptor (beta chain) was picked up a small number of times. As yet, its antigen is unknown. Autoimmune disease history or systemic immunosuppression was exclusionary. Looked up from germline, CDR1 is MDHEN and CDR2 is SYDVKM. The ends were cut back, 4 bases at V and 3 bases at J, with 19 bases in the middle. This CDR3 has 17 amino acids. The assay was immunoSEQ multiplex PCR, and TCRdb's table has in-frame clones only and misses some. The sample lists more than 65,000 clones, approximately 84% occurring once. This sample stems from a study of OX40 agonist ivuxolimab in advanced cancers. Study summary: Patients with hepatocellular carcinoma, melanoma, renal cell or head and neck cancer made up the dose-escalation patients. Earlier anti-PD-1, anti-PD-L1 or anti-CTLA-4 therapy was permitted; roughly 40% had received some. Overall study findings and caveats: At 0.1 to 3.0 mg/kg, CD4+ and CD8+ blood T cells expanded clonally by week 6.

This sequence was found in an adult with an advanced solid tumor such as melanoma, head and neck, liver or kidney cancer. The chain joins TRBV28 to TRBJ2-1; possible D gene TRBD2, 5 bases. Sequencing was performed on CD4+ or CD8+ T cells sorted from blood, taken in a trial of the OX40 agonist ivuxolimab. The CDR3 coding sequence is TGTGCCAGCAGTTCTCCGGGAAACCCCCTGGACTACAATGAGCAGTTCTTC. This gives the protein CASSSPGNPLDYNEQFF.